The rows below give T cell receptor beta chains drawn from one sample of a study of blood T cell repertoires in COVID-19. Libraries were prepared by immunoSEQ multiplex PCR; TCRdb keeps only in-frame clonotypes and omits some of them. The sample has 95,000 to 150,000 clones; more than 75% are singletons. Sequencing input: peripheral blood. These receptors all stem from a woman between 50 and 59 years old with acute or convalescent COVID-19. The CDR3 runs from the conserved cysteine through the conserved F or W. D genes are given only for firm matches. Only some rows state a clone size, as once, few, many or a class for expanded clones.

V gene	D gene	clone size	J gene	CDR3 protein	CDR3 DNA
TRBV30	NA	NA	TRBJ1-1	CAWGGSRGLNTEAFF	TGTGCCTGGGGGGGAAGCAGGGGTTTGAACACTGAAGCTTTCTTT
TRBV29-1	TRBD2	NA	TRBJ2-1	CSVVGGRAVDEQFF	TGCAGCGTTGTGGGCGGGAGGGCCGTAGATGAGCAGTTCTTC
TRBV27	NA	NA	TRBJ2-3	CASSLGPLRDTQYF	TGTGCCAGCAGTTTAGGCCCACTACGAGATACGCAGTATTTT
TRBV7-3	NA	NA	TRBJ2-2	CASSRGGPNTGELFF	TGTGCCAGCAGCAGGGGGGGCCCGAACACCGGGGAGCTGTTTTTT
TRBV19	NA	NA	TRBJ1-5	CAKREEQVNRPQHF	TGTGCCAAGAGAGAGGAACAGGTAAATCGGCCCCAGCATTTT
TRBV6-5	TRBD1	NA	TRBJ1-4	CASSYDRGSNEKLFF	TGTGCCAGCAGTTACGACAGGGGTTCTAATGAAAAACTGTTTTTT
TRBV14	NA	NA	TRBJ2-1	CASSHLLASNEQFF	TGTGCCAGCAGCCACTTACTAGCTTCCAATGAGCAGTTCTTC
TRBV6-5	TRBD1	NA	TRBJ2-3	CASSQDRGTDTQYF	TGTGCCAGCAGCCAAGACAGGGGTACAGATACGCAGTATTTT
TRBV3-1/TRBV3-2	NA	NA	TRBJ2-2	CASSHRGTNTGELFF	TGTGCCAGCAGCCACCGGGGTACTAACACCGGGGAGCTGTTTTTT
TRBV14	NA	NA	TRBJ1-1	CASRLIGGSEAFF	TGTGCCAGCAGACTTATAGGGGGATCTGAAGCTTTCTTT
TRBV6-6	NA	NA	TRBJ1-4	CASSYEVLNEKLFF	TGTGCCAGCAGTTACGAGGTCCTTAATGAAAAACTGTTTTTT
TRBV30	TRBD2	NA	TRBJ2-1	CAWRAGTSGNEQFF	TGTGCCTGGAGGGCCGGGACTAGCGGGAATGAGCAGTTCTTC
TRBV19	TRBD1	NA	TRBJ1-6	CASSIVPGQGVSPLHF	TGTGCCAGTAGTATTGTACCGGGACAGGGAGTTTCACCCCTCCACTTT
TRBV6-2/TRBV6-3	NA	NA	TRBJ1-5	CASSRTGSGDQPQHF	TGTGCCAGCAGTCGAACAGGGTCGGGTGATCAGCCCCAGCATTTT
TRBV5-5	TRBD2	NA	TRBJ2-7	CASSLVAGGASYEQYF	TGTGCCAGCAGCTTGGTAGCGGGGGGCGCATCCTACGAGCAGTACTTC
TRBV12-3/TRBV12-4	NA	NA	TRBJ2-7	CASSFRESYEQYF	TGTGCCAGCAGTTTTAGGGAGAGCTACGAGCAGTACTTC
TRBV6-5	TRBD1	NA	TRBJ1-1	CASSYGSRQGVSEAFF	TGTGCCAGCAGTTACGGGTCGCGACAGGGGGTGAGTGAAGCTTTCTTT
TRBV19	TRBD1	NA	TRBJ1-6	CASGDRGESPLHF	TGTGCCAGTGGGGACAGGGGAGAATCACCCCTCCACTTT
TRBV20-1	TRBD2	NA	TRBJ2-7	CSASLSGSVSYEQYF	TGCAGTGCTAGTCTCAGCGGGAGTGTATCCTACGAGCAGTACTTC
TRBV19	NA	NA	TRBJ1-1	CASSIEGRLNTEAFF	TGTGCCAGTAGTATAGAGGGCAGATTGAACACTGAAGCTTTCTTT
TRBV24-1	NA	NA	TRBJ2-7	CATSAAGGRYEQYF	TGTGCCACCAGTGCTGCCGGCGGGCGCTACGAGCAGTACTTC
TRBV30	TRBD1	NA	TRBJ1-2	CAWSTGDLFYGYTF	TGTGCCTGGAGCACAGGGGACCTTTTCTATGGCTACACCTTC
TRBV7-2	NA	NA	TRBJ2-7	CASGRGEQGEQYF	TGTGCCAGCGGGAGGGGGGAACAGGGCGAGCAGTACTTC
TRBV6-2/TRBV6-3	TRBD2	NA	TRBJ2-1	CASSLILAGGKFF	TGTGCCAGCAGCCTTATTCTAGCGGGGGGGAAATTCTTC
TRBV4-3	TRBD1	NA	TRBJ2-7	CASSPTAGTGDYEQYF	TGCGCCAGCAGCCCAACCGCAGGGACAGGCGACTACGAGCAGTACTTC
TRBV12-3/TRBV12-4	NA	once	TRBJ1-2	CASSFPYGGYTF	TGTGCCAGCAGTTTCCCTTACGGGGGCTACACCTTC
TRBV3-1/TRBV3-2	NA	NA	TRBJ1-1	CASSQVGSYEAFF	TGTGCCAGCAGCCAAGTCGGGTCCTATGAAGCTTTCTTT
TRBV4-2	NA	few	TRBJ2-7	CASSQETAAVSYEQYF	TGTGCCAGCAGCCAAGAAACAGCAGCTGTCTCCTACGAGCAGTACTTC
TRBV18	TRBD1	NA	TRBJ1-6	CASSLLDRVGNSPLHF	TGTGCCAGCTCACTTCTGGACAGGGTCGGCAATTCACCCCTCCACTTT
TRBV9	TRBD1	NA	TRBJ2-7	CASSVGTGGFYEQYF	TGTGCCAGCAGCGTTGGGACAGGGGGTTTCTACGAGCAGTACTTC
TRBV27	NA	once	TRBJ1-5	CASTLSHSNQPQHF	TGTGCCAGCACCTTGTCACATAGCAATCAGCCCCAGCATTTT
TRBV19	TRBD2	once	TRBJ2-1	CASSRSGRDNEQFF	TGTGCCAGTAGTAGAAGCGGGAGGGACAATGAGCAGTTCTTC
TRBV2	NA	NA	TRBJ2-3	CAGKGNLKGWADTQYF	TGTGCCGGAAAGGGGAACCTGAAGGGGTGGGCAGATACGCAGTATTTT
TRBV7-2	NA	NA	TRBJ2-6	CASTKGLGAGANVLTF	TGTGCCAGCACCAAAGGCTTAGGGGCTGGGGCCAACGTCCTGACTTTC
TRBV6-5	TRBD2	once	TRBJ2-7	CASMGTTSYEQYF	TGTGCCAGCATGGGGACTACCTCCTACGAGCAGTACTTC
TRBV3-1/TRBV3-2	NA	NA	TRBJ2-7	CASSTTDEQYF	TGTGCCAGCAGCACCACAGACGAGCAGTACTTC
TRBV12-3/TRBV12-4	TRBD1	NA	TRBJ1-1	CASSLGTGEAFF	TGTGCCAGCAGTTTGGGGACAGGTGAAGCTTTCTTT
TRBV11-3	NA	NA	TRBJ1-5	CASRGVGSPSQPQHF	TGTGCCAGCAGGGGAGTGGGGTCTCCCAGTCAGCCCCAGCATTTT
TRBV7-9	TRBD1	NA	TRBJ2-6	CASSSRDRGLYSGANVLTF	TGTGCCAGCAGCTCCCGGGACAGGGGTTTGTACTCTGGGGCCAACGTCCTGACTTTC
TRBV7-6	TRBD1	NA	TRBJ1-1	CASSLPSLTGLNTEAFF	TGTGCCAGCAGCTTACCCTCCTTGACAGGGTTGAACACTGAAGCTTTCTTT
TRBV18	TRBD2	NA	TRBJ2-7	CASSLGTSGPYEQYF	TGTGCCAGCTCACTCGGGACTAGCGGACCTTACGAGCAGTACTTC
TRBV18	NA	NA	TRBJ1-1	CASSPVGPGEYSEAFF	TGTGCCAGCTCACCGGTGGGTCCAGGGGAATATAGTGAAGCTTTCTTT
TRBV9	NA	NA	TRBJ2-1	CASSVVGSPAYNEQFF	TGTGCCAGCAGCGTAGTAGGTAGCCCGGCCTACAATGAGCAGTTCTTC
TRBV5-4	NA	NA	TRBJ1-2	CASSNNAVYGYTF	TGTGCCAGCAGCAACAATGCCGTTTATGGCTACACCTTC
TRBV15	TRBD2	NA	TRBJ2-3	CATSSGISTDTQYF	TGTGCCACCTCGAGCGGGATTAGCACAGATACGCAGTATTTT
TRBV21-1	NA	NA	TRBJ2-5	CASSKGERVETQYF	TGTGCCAGCAGCAAAGGGGAGAGGGTTGAGACCCAGTACTTC
TRBV15	TRBD1	NA	TRBJ1-5	CATSRPGQRGPQHF	TGTGCCACCAGCAGACCGGGACAGAGGGGTCCCCAGCATTTT
TRBV5-4	TRBD1	NA	TRBJ1-6	CASSWKTGANSPLHF	TGTGCCAGCAGCTGGAAAACAGGGGCTAATTCACCCCTCCACTTT
TRBV29-1	TRBD1	NA	TRBJ2-3	CSVVKGASTDTQYF	TGCAGCGTTGTGAAGGGGGCTAGCACAGATACGCAGTATTTT
TRBV27	NA	NA	TRBJ2-3	CASSFRIQSTDTQYF	TGTGCCAGCAGTTTCAGGATACAAAGCACAGATACGCAGTATTTT
TRBV13	NA	NA	TRBJ1-1	CASSVQGKGTEAFF	TGTGCCAGCAGCGTACAGGGCAAGGGCACTGAAGCTTTCTTT
TRBV27	TRBD2	NA	TRBJ2-2	CASSRGVKSGELFF	TGTGCCAGCAGCCGGGGGGTTAAATCCGGGGAGCTGTTTTTT
TRBV11-3	TRBD2	NA	TRBJ2-7	CASSTGRTYEQYF	TGTGCCAGCAGCACCGGGAGGACCTACGAGCAGTACTTC
TRBV18	NA	NA	TRBJ1-1	CASSQGPDAEAFF	TGTGCCAGCTCGCAGGGCCCCGACGCTGAAGCTTTCTTT